Given below is one TCR beta chain in context. The record originates from a study of a mutant IDH1 vaccine in newly diagnosed glioma. Stated time point: baseline, week 1 (first vaccination visit). Treatment indicated: pre-vaccination baseline after standard-of-care therapy. The CDR3 totals 12 residues. The germline V and J ends were trimmed by 8 bases and 5 bases, with 10 bases remaining between them. CDR1 is SNHLY, CDR2 FYNNEI, per germline. Assay used: immunoSEQ multiplex PCR; TCRdb lists only in-frame clones, some missing. In the table there are about 68,000 clones, 60% to 85% of which are singletons.

The receptor was derived from a man aged 45-65 years with glioma. Sample: PBMCs, taken from a glioma patient treated with radiotherapy, temozolomide or both. The rearrangement joins TRBV2 to TRBJ2-1; the D gene is possibly TRBD2 (6 bases). CDR3 loop: CASAGPNNEQFF. The CDR3 DNA sequence: TGTGCCAGCGCGGGGCCAAACAATGAGCAGTTCTTC.